The 20 T cell receptor beta chains given below trace back to one sample, sequenced in a study of T-cell reconstitution after alpha-beta-depleted transplantation in children. Unique molecular identifiers were built into the TCRbeta library. TCRdb used MiXCR to reprocess the PCR reads, holding one entry per CDR3 protein. The table records around 580,000 distinct CDR3 sequences, roughly 24% of them present only once. The input for sequencing was PBMCs, mostly from graft donor cells, taken 360 days after TCRalphabeta/CD19-depleted stem cell transplant. These receptors were collected from a boy under three years old who had a stem cell transplant for acute myeloid leukemia, so the T cells may come from the graft donor.

This clonotype was seen more than once but under ten times. This rearrangement joins TRBV20-1 to TRBJ2-3; TRBD2 matches 7 bases. The CDR3 contains 15 residues. CDR1 is DFQATT, CDR2 SNEGSKA, per germline (reference sequence). V trimming: 4 bases; J trimming: 4 bases; junction bases outside the gene matches: 11. The chain's CDR3 is CSAIMWGREADTQYF. The CDR3 bases are TGCAGTGCTATTATGTGGGGCCGGGAGGCAGATACGCAGTATTTT.

This clonotype showed up just a few times. The rearrangement joins TRBV10-3 to TRBJ2-1; possibly TRBD1 for D (6 bases). Germline-derived CDR1 and CDR2 are ENHRY and SYGVKD. The CDR3 loop spans 12 amino acids. The germline V and J ends were trimmed by 6 bases and 5 bases, with 8 bases remaining between them. The CDR3 DNA is TGTGCCATCAGGACAGGTGACAATGAGCAGTTCTTC. This translates into CAIRTGDNEQFF.

This clonotype was picked up one time. The genes are TRBV12-3 or TRBV12-4 and TRBJ2-2; D remains ambiguous. This CDR3 comprises 16 residues. Trimming pared 4 bases from V and 4 bases from J, leaving 16 bases between. As DNA, the CDR3 is TGTGCCAGCAGTTCCTCCCCGACCTTTCCCACCGGGGAGCTGTTTTTT. This encodes CASSSSPTFPTGELFF.

V is TRBV4-2 and J is TRBJ2-2; D ambiguous. With 5 bases removed from V and 0 bases from J, the gap between germline ends came to 28 bases. The CDR3 extends over 21 amino acids. Germline-derived CDR1 and CDR2 are LGHNA and YNFKEQ. The CDR3 sequence: CASSTPGWAISPFANTGELFF. CDR3 bases: TGTGCCAGCAGCACTCCGGGTTGGGCCATCAGCCCCTTCGCGAACACCGGGGAGCTGTTTTTT.

This sequence joins TRBV24-1 and TRBJ2-1, with 12 bases matching TRBD2. V shed 5 bases, J shed 7 bases, and the junction held 8 bases outside the gene matches. The CDR3 is 16 amino acids. Germline-derived CDR1 and CDR2 are KGHDR and SFDVKD. CDR3: CATSAGTSGWENEQFF. The CDR3 coding sequence is TGTGCCACCAGTGCCGGGACTAGCGGGTGGGAGAATGAGCAGTTCTTC.

This clonotype occurred a few times. This sequence joins TRBV20-1 and TRBJ2-7; possibly TRBD1 or TRBD2 for D (5 bases each). Looked up from germline, CDR1 is DFQATT and CDR2 is SNEGSKA (reference sequence). CDR3 size: 15 residues. Trimming removed 0 bases from V and 4 bases from J, with 16 bases in between. CDR3: CSAREVRQGVYEQYF. The CDR3 DNA follows: TGCAGTGCTAGAGAAGTTAGGCAGGGAGTATACGAGCAGTACTTC.

This clonotype appeared a few times. The chain links TRBV12-3 or TRBV12-4 to TRBJ2-2, with D perhaps TRBD1 or TRBD2 (5 bases each). The CDR3 has 14 residues. V dropped 4 bases and J dropped 8 bases, with 14 bases sitting between them. The CDR3 is CASSSGTGSGELFF. The CDR3 DNA follows: TGTGCCAGCAGTTCGGGGACGGGAAGTGGGGAGCTGTTTTTT.

This clonotype was picked up a small number of times. The genes are TRBV29-1 and TRBJ1-1, with D maybe TRBD1 (5 bases). The CDR3 has 15 amino acids. Looked up from germline, CDR1 is SQVTM and CDR2 is ANQGSEA. Trimming left V 0 bases short and J 3 bases short, with 14 bases between. This chain's CDR3 is CSVEDLGREDTEAFF. The CDR3 region has the DNA TGCAGCGTTGAAGATCTGGGCAGGGAGGACACTGAAGCTTTCTTT. The full variable domain, completed using reference TRBV29-1 and TRBJ1-1, is SAVISQKPSRDICQRGTSLTIQCQVDSQVTMMFWYRQQPGQSLTLIATANQGSEATYESGFVIDKFPISRPNLTFSTLTVSNMSPEDSSIYLCSVEDLGREDTEAFFGQGTRLTVV.

The chain has TRBV27 and TRBJ2-1; unclear D gene. The germline V gene has CDR1 MNHEY and CDR2 SMNVEV (reference sequence). This CDR3 has 15 amino acids. V lost 0 bases and J lost 4, with 10 bases in between. Here the CDR3 DNA reads TGTGCCAGCAGTTTATCGTTACAGCCTTACAATGAGCAGTTCTTC. Protein product: CASSLSLQPYNEQFF.

This chain joins TRBV15 and TRBJ2-1; 8 bases map to TRBD2. The CDR3 spans 14 residues. V was pared by 0 bases and J by 8 bases, with 3 bases of the junction left unmatched. Germline V gene data show CDR1 as LNHNV and CDR2 as YYDKDF (reference sequence). The DNA for the CDR3 is TGTGCCACCAGCAGAGAGCGGGGGGACGATGAGCAGTTCTTC. Translating gives CATSRERGDDEQFF.

V is TRBV25-1 and J is TRBJ2-1; 10 bases line up with TRBD2. Trimming removed 5 bases from V and 16 bases from J; junction bases left unmatched: 20. Germline V gene lookup returns CDR1 MGHDK and CDR2 SYGVNS. This CDR3 is built from 16 residues. The CDR3 sequence: CASSSMDLLAGDPNFF. CDR3 nucleotides: TGTGCCAGCAGTTCCATGGACCTCCTAGCGGGGGACCCCAATTTCTTC.

This chain joins TRBV28 and TRBJ2-1; 9 bases line up with TRBD1. The J segment lost 8 bases and the V segment lost 3 bases, leaving 8 bases of the junction unmatched. Per the germline V gene, CDR1 is MDHEN and CDR2 is SYDVKM. The CDR3 extends over 15 amino acids. The CDR3 protein is CASSFRDRENDEQFF. CDR3 DNA: TGTGCCAGCAGTTTCCGGGACAGGGAAAACGATGAGCAGTTCTTC.

This clonotype was detected ten times or more. The rearrangement joins TRBV12-3 or TRBV12-4 to TRBJ2-1; 8 nucleotides align to TRBD2. This CDR3 spans 14 amino acids. The V segment lost 3 bases and the J segment 8 bases; nucleotides outside the gene matches: 6. CDR3 sequence (DNA): TGTGCCAGCAGTTTCGCGGGGGGTGTGGATGAGCAGTTCTTC. Translating it yields CASSFAGGVDEQFF.

This clonotype was recorded at least ten times. The gene calls are TRBV28 and TRBJ2-3; D not resolved. The V gene lost 4 bases and the J gene lost 3 bases, with 17 bases spanning the gap. This CDR3 contains 16 residues. Per the germline V gene, CDR1 is MDHEN and CDR2 is SYDVKM. The CDR3 here is CASSSKRRPITDTQYF. CDR3 coding DNA: TGTGCCAGCAGTTCCAAGAGGCGTCCTATAACAGATACGCAGTATTTT.

The CDR3 region is CASSLVAGGLDNEQFF. The CDR3 DNA reads as TGTGCCAGCAGCTTGGTAGCGGGGGGTCTAGACAATGAGCAGTTCTTC. This chain uses TRBV7-2 with TRBJ2-1; 10 nucleotides align to TRBD2. The CDR3 spans 16 residues. The germline V gene has CDR1 SGHTA and CDR2 FQGNSA. The trim removed 3 bases at V and 5 bases at J, leaving 7 bases unmatched.

The chain links TRBV7-9 to TRBJ2-7; D may be TRBD1 (5 bases). Per the germline V gene, CDR1 is SEHNR and CDR2 is FQNEAQ (reference sequence). CDR3 size: 14 residues. V shed 7 bases and J shed 2 bases, with 15 bases lying between them. CDR3 bases: TGTGCCAGCACCCCCGCGGACAAGCCCTACGAGCAGTACTTC. Amino acid sequence: CASTPADKPYEQYF.

This clonotype was counted at least ten times. This chain uses TRBV29-1 with TRBJ2-7; the match to TRBD1 covers 9 bases. Germline-derived CDR1 and CDR2 are SQVTM and ANQGSEA. The CDR3 has 12 residues. The junction had 0 bases not matched to a gene; V was cut back by 3 bases and J by 3 bases. The DNA for the CDR3 is TGCAGCGTTGAGGGACAGGGCTACGAGCAGTACTTC. Its protein is CSVEGQGYEQYF.

This clonotype has only a few counts. The rearrangement uses TRBV5-5 and TRBJ2-3; TRBD2 agrees at 8 bases. V shed 4 bases and J 1 base; nucleotides not matched to a gene: 5. The length of the CDR3 is 15 residues. Looked up from germline, CDR1 is SGHKS and CDR2 is YYEKEE (reference sequence). The CDR3 reads CASSEGRGGTDTQYF. Written as DNA, the CDR3 is TGTGCCAGCAGCGAAGGGCGGGGGGGCACAGATACGCAGTATTTT.

This clonotype was seen ten or more times. In DNA form, the CDR3 reads TGTGCCAGCAGCCGCGACTGGTACGAGCAGTACTTC. This sequence encodes CASSRDWYEQYF. J is TRBJ2-7 and V is TRBV7-8; D call uncertain. Deletions cut 5 bases from V and 4 bases from J, with 9 bases between. CDR1 is SGHVS, CDR2 FQNEAQ, per germline. The CDR3 is 12 residues long.

There are many counts of this clonotype. V usage is TRBV28 and J usage is TRBJ1-6, with TRBD1 matching 9 bases. Germline loops: CDR1 MDHEN, CDR2 SYDVKM. V lost 6 bases, J lost 11 bases, and 8 bases stayed unmatched. This CDR3 region has 14 residues. The CDR3: CASSLGTGTTPLHF. The CDR3 nucleotides are TGTGCCAGCAGCCTGGGGACAGGGACGACACCCCTCCACTTT.